Following are 14 T cell receptor beta chains from one sample sequenced in a study of control samples from healthy donors and cancer patients. TCRdb's table, derived via immunoSEQ multiplex PCR, lists solely in-frame clones and lacks some. The sample records approximately 100,000 clones, around nine tenths being singletons. The sequenced sample was blood. Receptor source: a young man in good health.

In DNA, the CDR3 is TGTGCCACCAGTACTACAGGGATTGAGCAGTTCTTC. Encoded protein: CATSTTGIEQFF. The chain couples TRBV24-1 to TRBJ2-1, with a weak D call TRBD1 (6 bases). The CDR3 runs 12 residues. Per germline, CDR1 KGHDR and CDR2 SFDVKD. Trimming cost V 6 bases and J 9 bases, with 11 bases left between them.

This chain links TRBV2 with TRBJ2-3, with D maybe TRBD1 (6 bases). CDR1 and CDR2 from the germline V gene are SNHLY and FYNNEI. The CDR3 is 13 amino acids. Trimming pared 7 bases from V and 2 bases from J, leaving 10 bases between. The CDR3 region has the DNA TGTGCCAGCAAAGGACAGTACACAGATACGCAGTATTTT. Protein: CASKGQYTDTQYF.

CDR3 protein: CASKPGSGGRYGYTF. The CDR3 coding sequence is TGTGCCAGCAAACCGGGGTCAGGTGGAAGGTATGGCTACACCTTC. V and J are TRBV28 and TRBJ1-2; D unclear. This CDR3 spans 15 amino acids. Deletions cut 7 bases from V and 5 bases from J, with 20 bases between. CDR1 is MDHEN and CDR2 is SYDVKM in the germline V gene.

The chain uses TRBV19 and TRBJ2-1, with 13 bases aligning to TRBD2. CDR1 and CDR2 (germline): LNHDA, SQIVND (reference sequence). The CDR3 totals 17 residues. V lost 11 bases, J lost 0 bases, and 10 bases stayed unmatched. CDR3 region: CASGLAGYTSSYNEQFF. CDR3 sequence (DNA): TGTGCCTCGGGACTAGCGGGATACACGAGCTCCTACAATGAGCAGTTCTTC.

A few counts support this clone. The genes are TRBV29-1 and TRBJ1-1, with D tentatively TRBD1 (5 bases). The CDR3 totals 13 residues. Germline assignment: CDR1 SQVTM and CDR2 ANQGSEA. The V end was cut by 4 bases, the J end by 1 base, with 10 bases between. CDR3 sequence (DNA): TGCAGCGTTGGCATGGGGGGGAACACTGAAGCTTTCTTT. Its protein is CSVGMGGNTEAFF.

This clone was seen once. The chain has TRBV2 and TRBJ1-4, with 7 nucleotides matching TRBD1. The V segment lost 6 bases and the J segment 8 bases; nucleotides outside the gene matches: 12. The CDR3 totals 15 residues. The germline CDR1 and CDR2 sequences are SNHLY and FYNNEI. The CDR3: CASRAKGGLPEKLFF. The CDR3 nucleotides are TGTGCCAGCAGGGCTAAAGGGGGCCTCCCCGAAAAACTGTTTTTT.

This clone is labeled as medium-sized (0.01 to 0.1%). The chain joins TRBV7-9 to TRBJ2-2; D ambiguous. The CDR3 has 12 residues. CDR1 is SEHNR and CDR2 is FQNEAQ in the germline V gene (reference sequence). Trimming removed 5 bases at V and 7 bases at J, with 8 bases between. CDR3 coding DNA: TGTGCCAGCAGCACCCCTATCGGGGAGCTGTTTTTT. Protein product: CASSTPIGELFF.

The V call is TRBV6-5, the J call TRBJ2-3; D remains unclear. The CDR3 extends over 15 amino acids. Germline CDR1 MNHEY, CDR2 SVGAGI. V lost 0 bases to trimming and J lost 6 bases, with 13 bases between them. Here the CDR3 reads CASSYSTARADTQYF. The DNA of the CDR3 is TGTGCCAGCAGTTACTCTACGGCCCGAGCGGATACGCAGTATTTT.

The CDR3 DNA reads TGTGCCAGCAGCTTAGTAAGCGGATCCACCGGGGAGCTGTTTTTT. This translates into CASSLVSGSTGELFF. This rearrangement joins TRBV7-9 to TRBJ2-2, with a weak D call TRBD2 (5 bases). The CDR3 has 15 amino acids. Trimming left V 1 base short and J 4 bases short, with 10 bases between. Germline CDR1 is SEHNR and CDR2 is FQNEAQ (reference sequence).

This clone was detected only a few times. The V and J genes are TRBV20-1 and TRBJ1-2; no clear D gene. Germline CDR1 and CDR2: DFQATT and SNEGSKA (reference sequence). Trimming stripped 0 bases from V and 7 bases from J, with 6 bases between. The CDR3 has 11 amino acids. CDR3 residues: CSAREKAGYTF. Written as DNA, the CDR3 is TGCAGTGCTAGAGAGAAGGCTGGCTACACCTTC.

V gene TRBV28 combines with J gene TRBJ1-1; possibly TRBD1 for D (5 bases). Germline-derived CDR1 and CDR2 are MDHEN and SYDVKM. The CDR3 is 11 residues long. The V end lost 4 bases, the J end lost 7 bases, and 7 bases lay between the germline ends. The CDR3 protein is CASSWGIEAFF. DNA for the CDR3: TGTGCCAGCAGTTGGGGGATTGAAGCTTTCTTT.

V usage is TRBV28 and J usage is TRBJ1-5; D is possibly TRBD1 (5 bases). This CDR3 spans 14 amino acids. Between the trimmed V and J ends, which lost 5 bases and 6 bases, there was a span of 14 bases. CDR1 is MDHEN and CDR2 is SYDVKM in the germline V gene. CDR3 DNA: TGTGCCAGCAGTCCCCTCCTCCAGGGTCAGCCCCAGCATTTT. The encoded protein is CASSPLLQGQPQHF.

The chain is built from TRBV28 and TRBJ1-5; no clear D gene. The V gene lost 7 bases and the J gene lost 2 bases, with 18 bases spanning the gap. Germline assignment: CDR1 MDHEN and CDR2 SYDVKM. CDR3 length: 16 amino acids. CDR3 in amino acids: CASNEVGAWGNQPQHF. For the CDR3, the DNA is TGTGCCAGCAATGAGGTTGGAGCTTGGGGCAATCAGCCCCAGCATTTT.

This clone was counted a few times. V and J are TRBV2 and TRBJ1-5; tentatively, D is TRBD1 (6 bases). Germline-derived CDR1 and CDR2 are SNHLY and FYNNEI. The CDR3 runs to 14 residues. Trimming removed 4 bases at V and 7 bases at J, with 14 bases between. CDR3 amino acids: CASSGQAWGQPQHF. For the CDR3, the DNA is TGTGCCAGCAGTGGACAGGCGTGGGGACAGCCCCAGCATTTT.